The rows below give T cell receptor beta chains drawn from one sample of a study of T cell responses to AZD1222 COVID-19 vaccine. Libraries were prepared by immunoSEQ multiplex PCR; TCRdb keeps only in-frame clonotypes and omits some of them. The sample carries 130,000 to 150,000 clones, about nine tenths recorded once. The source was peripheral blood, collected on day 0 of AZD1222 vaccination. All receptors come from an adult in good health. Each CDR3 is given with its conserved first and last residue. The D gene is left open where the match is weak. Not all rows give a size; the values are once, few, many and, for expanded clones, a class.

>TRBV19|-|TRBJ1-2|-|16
CASSIAQGRSSWGYTF
TGTGCCAGTAGTATTGCGCAGGGAAGGTCGTCGTGGGGCTACACCTTC
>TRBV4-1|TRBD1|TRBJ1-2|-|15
CASSQPTGGLYGYTF
TGCGCCAGCAGCCAACCGACAGGGGGCTTGTATGGCTACACCTTC
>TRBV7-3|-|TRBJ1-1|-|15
CASSLSDRMNTEAFF
TGTGCCAGCAGCTTAAGTGACAGGATGAACACTGAAGCTTTCTTT
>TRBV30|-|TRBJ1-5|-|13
CAWSRGTSQPQHF
TGTGCCTGGAGTAGGGGCACAAGCCAGCCCCAGCATTTT
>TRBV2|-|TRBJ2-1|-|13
CASSGRARGEQFF
TGTGCCTCCTCCGGCAGGGCGCGTGGTGAGCAGTTCTTC
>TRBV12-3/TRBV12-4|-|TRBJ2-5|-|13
CASRLAAQETQYF
TGTGCCAGCAGGTTAGCGGCCCAAGAGACCCAGTACTTC
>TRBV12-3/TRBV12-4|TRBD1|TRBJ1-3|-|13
CASSRTGPSLIYF
TGTGCCAGCAGCCGGACAGGGCCTAGCTTGATATATTTT
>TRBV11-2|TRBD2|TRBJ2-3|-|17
CASSFLPGSGSTDTQYF
TGTGCCAGCAGCTTCCTGCCCGGTAGCGGGAGCACAGATACGCAGTATTTT
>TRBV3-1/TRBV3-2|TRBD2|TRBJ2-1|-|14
CASSLGGRGDEQFF
TGTGCCAGCAGCCTCGGGGGGAGGGGCGATGAGCAGTTCTTC
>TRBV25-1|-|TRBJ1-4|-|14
CASSEPATNEKLFF
TGTGCCAGCAGTGAACCAGCAACTAATGAAAAACTGTTTTTT
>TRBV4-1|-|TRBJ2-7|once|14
CASSRSQADYEQYF
TGCGCCAGCAGCCGAAGTCAAGCAGACTACGAGCAGTACTTC
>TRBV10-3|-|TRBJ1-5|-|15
CAISDHGDGDQPQHF
TGTGCCATCAGTGATCACGGGGACGGGGATCAGCCCCAGCATTTT
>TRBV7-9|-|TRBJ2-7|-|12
CASSLGWGEQYF
TGTGCCAGCAGCTTAGGCTGGGGCGAGCAGTACTTC
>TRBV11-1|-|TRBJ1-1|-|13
CASSLAENTEAFF
TGTGCCAGCAGCTTAGCGGAGAACACTGAAGCTTTCTTT
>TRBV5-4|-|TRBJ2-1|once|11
CATKSGNEQFF
TGTGCCACCAAATCGGGCAATGAGCAGTTCTTC
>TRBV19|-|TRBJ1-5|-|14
CASSIAGDNQPQHF
TGTGCCAGTAGTATAGCCGGCGACAATCAGCCCCAGCATTTT
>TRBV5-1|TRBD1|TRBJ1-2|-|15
CASSSGQGAGYGYTF
TGCGCCAGCAGCTCAGGACAGGGGGCGGGCTATGGCTACACCTTC
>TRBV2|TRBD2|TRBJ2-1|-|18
CASSEDRVGGPNYNEQFF
TGTGCCAGCAGTGAAGATCGAGTGGGAGGGCCTAACTACAATGAGCAGTTCTTC
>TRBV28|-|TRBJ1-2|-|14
CASSLASQGRSYTF
TGTGCCAGCAGTTTAGCGTCACAGGGTAGAAGCTACACCTTC
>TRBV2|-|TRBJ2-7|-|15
CASSVDGRLSYEQYF
TGTGCCAGCAGTGTGGACGGGAGATTATCCTACGAGCAGTACTTC
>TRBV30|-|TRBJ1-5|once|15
CAWSVGRLGNQPQHF
TGTGCCTGGAGTGTGGGCAGACTGGGCAATCAGCCCCAGCATTTT
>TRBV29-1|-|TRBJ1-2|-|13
CSVETVANYGYTF
TGCAGCGTTGAAACTGTAGCTAACTATGGCTACACCTTC
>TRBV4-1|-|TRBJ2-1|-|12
CASSQIQGFQFF
TGCGCCAGCAGCCAGATTCAGGGGTTCCAGTTCTTC
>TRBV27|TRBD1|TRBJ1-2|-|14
CASGFTGAGYGYTF
TGTGCCAGCGGATTCACAGGGGCCGGCTATGGCTACACCTTC
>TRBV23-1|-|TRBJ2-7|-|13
CASNPGKGYEQYF
TGCGCCAGCAATCCAGGGAAGGGCTACGAGCAGTACTTC
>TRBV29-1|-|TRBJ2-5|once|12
CSAQDPGETQYF
TGCAGCGCCCAGGACCCGGGGGAGACCCAGTACTTC
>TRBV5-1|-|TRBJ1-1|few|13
CATTGEVGTEAFF
TGCGCCACCACCGGGGAGGTGGGCACTGAAGCTTTCTTT
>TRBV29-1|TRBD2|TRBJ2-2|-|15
CSVRRGGREAGELFF
TGCAGCGTCCGGAGAGGCGGGAGGGAAGCCGGGGAGCTGTTTTTT
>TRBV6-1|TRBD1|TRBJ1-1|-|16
CASSESEDRGWTEAFF
TGTGCCAGCAGTGAATCAGAGGACAGGGGTTGGACTGAAGCTTTCTTT
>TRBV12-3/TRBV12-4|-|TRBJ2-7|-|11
CASSGAGEQYF
TGTGCCAGCAGTGGCGCGGGCGAGCAGTACTTC
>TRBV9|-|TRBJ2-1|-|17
CASSVGGSGSSYNEQFF
TGTGCCAGCAGCGTAGGGGGTAGCGGCAGCTCCTACAATGAGCAGTTCTTC
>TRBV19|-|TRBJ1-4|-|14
CASSIRTDNEKLFF
TGTGCCAGTAGTATTCGGACCGATAATGAAAAACTGTTTTTT
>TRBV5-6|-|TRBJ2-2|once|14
CASSLTPNTGELFF
TGTGCCAGCAGCTTGACTCCGAACACCGGGGAGCTGTTTTTT
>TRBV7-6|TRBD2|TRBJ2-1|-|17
CASSSPRGSSSYNEQFF
TGTGCCAGCAGCTCCCCCCGCGGGAGTTCCTCCTACAATGAGCAGTTCTTC
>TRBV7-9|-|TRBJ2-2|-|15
CASSRTTRSTGELFF
TGTGCCAGCAGCCGCACCACTCGGAGCACCGGGGAGCTGTTTTTT
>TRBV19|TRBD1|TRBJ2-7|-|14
CASSPGQGALVQYF
TGTGCCAGTAGTCCGGGACAGGGGGCGTTGGTGCAGTACTTC
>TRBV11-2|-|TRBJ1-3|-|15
CASSSIRDGGNTIYF
TGTGCCAGCAGTTCCATTCGGGACGGTGGAAACACCATATATTTT
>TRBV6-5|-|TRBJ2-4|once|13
CAGGWTTERGQYF
TGTGCCGGGGGTTGGACGACCGAAAGGGGTCAGTACTTC
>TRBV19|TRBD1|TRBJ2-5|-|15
CASSIFRGGGETQYF
TGTGCCAGTAGTATTTTTCGAGGGGGCGGCGAGACCCAGTACTTC
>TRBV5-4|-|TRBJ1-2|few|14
CASSSLDSVRGYTF
TGTGCCAGCAGCAGTTTGGACTCCGTGCGTGGCTACACCTTC
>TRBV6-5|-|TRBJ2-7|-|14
CASSDSPSSYEQYF
TGTGCCAGCAGTGACTCCCCTAGCTCCTACGAGCAGTACTTC
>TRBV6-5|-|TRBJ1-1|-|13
CASRPTGEPEAFF
TGTGCCAGCAGGCCCACCGGGGAGCCTGAAGCTTTCTTT
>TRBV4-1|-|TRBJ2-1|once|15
CASSQYSLVKAEQFF
TGCGCCAGCAGCCAATATTCACTAGTGAAGGCTGAGCAGTTCTTC
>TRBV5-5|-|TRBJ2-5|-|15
CASSLSSGRQETQYF
TGTGCCAGCAGCTTGTCGTCGGGCCGCCAAGAGACCCAGTACTTC
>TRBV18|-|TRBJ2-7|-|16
CASSSIPGRRGYEQYF
TGTGCCAGCTCCTCTATACCGGGTCGAAGGGGCTACGAGCAGTACTTC
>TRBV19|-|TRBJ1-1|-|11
CASMGGREAFF
TGTGCCAGTATGGGGGGGCGAGAAGCTTTCTTT
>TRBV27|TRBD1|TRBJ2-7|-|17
CASSPRVPGQGVTEQYF
TGTGCCAGCAGTCCAAGGGTACCGGGACAGGGGGTAACGGAGCAGTACTTC
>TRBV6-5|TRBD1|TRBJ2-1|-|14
CASSYSGTGGEQFF
TGTGCCAGCAGTTACTCCGGGACAGGGGGTGAGCAGTTCTTC
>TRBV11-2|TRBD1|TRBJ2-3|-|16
CASSSPGTGVTDTQYF
TGTGCCAGCAGCTCGCCCGGGACAGGGGTCACAGATACGCAGTATTTT
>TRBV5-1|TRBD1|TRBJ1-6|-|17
CASSPLRQGITNSPLHF
TGCGCCAGCAGCCCCTTACGACAGGGGATTACCAATTCACCCCTCCACTTT
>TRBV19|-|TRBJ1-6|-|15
CASSIVNGNTSPLHF
TGTGCCAGTAGTATCGTAAACGGAAATACTTCACCCCTCCACTTT
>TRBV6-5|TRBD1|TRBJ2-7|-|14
CASDFAGTEYEQYF
TGTGCCAGCGATTTCGCCGGGACAGAGTACGAGCAGTACTTC